Listed below are T cell receptor beta chains from one sample, sequenced in a study of blood T cells in healthy people across ages. TCRdb redid the calling of the 5' RACE reads with MiXCR, one entry per CDR3 protein. The top ten hold 20% to 25% of the sample, which has some 1,800,000 distinct CDR3 sequences, about 39% seen once. Sequencing was done on a sample of blood. Receptors originate from a human donor in good health. CDR3s include the opening cysteine and the closing phenylalanine or tryptophan. A D gene is named only where the DNA matches it firmly. Not every row has a clone size; where given, it reads once, few, many or a size class.

V	D	size	J	CDR3	DNA
TRBV7-2	NA	few	TRBJ1-1	CASSLGSVRLNTEAFF	TGTGCCAGCAGCTTAGGATCTGTACGGCTCAACACTGAAGCTTTCTTT
TRBV4-1	TRBD1	NA	TRBJ2-7	CASSPEDRGVNEQYF	TGCGCCAGCAGCCCCGAGGACAGGGGGGTGAACGAGCAGTACTTC
TRBV7-2	NA	many	TRBJ2-7	CASSLSGQYYEQYF	TGCGCCAGCAGCTTGAGTGGGCAGTACTACGAGCAGTACTTC
TRBV9	NA	few	TRBJ2-3	CASTPRALADTQYF	TGTGCCAGCACCCCCCGGGCCCTCGCAGATACGCAGTATTTT
TRBV10-3	NA	few	TRBJ1-1	CAISDSRGWDTEAFF	TGTGCCATCAGTGATTCCAGGGGTTGGGACACTGAAGCTTTCTTT
TRBV6-2/TRBV6-3	NA	few	TRBJ2-4	CASSYSITRGNIQYF	TGTGCCAGCAGTTACTCGATTACCCGGGGAAACATTCAGTACTTC
TRBV6-5	NA	NA	TRBJ1-1	CASTPPGHPDTEAFF	TGTGCCAGCACCCCTCCGGGACATCCGGACACTGAAGCTTTCTTT
TRBV7-9	NA	NA	TRBJ1-2	CASSQQPLKGLWGYTF	TGTGCCAGCAGCCAACAACCACTAAAGGGCCTCTGGGGCTACACCTTC
TRBV7-2	NA	NA	TRBJ1-1	CASSLAMTINTEAFF	TGTGCCAGCAGCTTAGCGATGACAATTAACACTGAAGCTTTCTTT
TRBV10-3	NA	NA	TRBJ2-1	CAISESGGGTYNEQFF	TGTGCCATCAGTGAGTCAGGAGGGGGCACCTACAATGAGCAGTTCTTC
TRBV20-1	NA	NA	TRBJ1-3	CSATQGNTIYF	TGCAGTGCTACCCAGGGAAACACCATATATTTT
TRBV28	NA	few	TRBJ1-2	CASRVNDIYGYTF	TGTGCCAGCAGGGTTAATGATATATATGGCTACACCTTC
TRBV4-3	TRBD1	few	TRBJ1-2	CASSLRPGQGRGYTF	TGCGCCAGCAGCCTTAGACCGGGACAGGGAAGGGGCTACACCTTC
TRBV4-1	NA	NA	TRBJ2-7	CASSQDLNRTTRTTYEQYF	TGCGCCAGCAGCCAAGATCTTAACCGGACGACACGTACTACCTACGAGCAGTACTTC
TRBV7-3	TRBD2	NA	TRBJ2-1	CASSILAGPYNEQFF	TGTGCCAGCAGCATTCTAGCGGGACCCTACAATGAGCAGTTCTTC
TRBV30	TRBD1	few	TRBJ1-3	CAWSGPGTDILFSGNTIYF	TGTGCCTGGAGTGGCCCCGGGACAGATATCCTTTTCTCTGGAAACACCATATATTTT
TRBV3-1	TRBD2	NA	TRBJ2-1	CASSLTSGGPEQFF	TGTGCCAGCAGCCTGACTAGCGGGGGCCCTGAGCAGTTCTTC
TRBV5-1	NA	NA	TRBJ2-3	CASRNLLGNTDTQYF	TGCGCCAGCAGGAACCTACTAGGGAACACAGATACGCAGTATTTT
TRBV24-1	NA	few	TRBJ2-1	CATSDASGARSYNEQFF	TGTGCCACCAGTGATGCCTCGGGGGCCAGGTCCTACAATGAGCAGTTCTTC
TRBV10-3	TRBD1	few	TRBJ2-7	CAITTLGQGTTYEQYF	TGTGCCATCACCACCCTGGGACAGGGGACCACCTACGAGCAGTACTTC
TRBV28	TRBD2	once	TRBJ2-1	CASSTPGGGSNEQFF	TGTGCCAGCAGTACACCCGGGGGGGGTTCCAATGAGCAGTTCTTC
TRBV2	NA	NA	TRBJ2-6	CASIFYRSISGANVLTF	TGTGCCAGCATCTTCTACAGGTCGATCTCTGGGGCCAACGTCCTGACTTTC
TRBV12-3/TRBV12-4	NA	NA	TRBJ1-2	CASSLHNNYGYTF	TGTGCCAGCAGTTTACATAATAACTATGGCTACACCTTC
TRBV6-2/TRBV6-3	NA	NA	TRBJ1-1	CASSYFFGRGDTEAFF	TGTGCCAGCAGTTACTTTTTTGGCAGGGGTGACACTGAAGCTTTCTTT
TRBV4-2	NA	NA	TRBJ2-5	CVSSHDVEETQYF	TGTGTCAGCAGCCATGACGTCGAAGAGACCCAGTACTTC
TRBV29-1	NA	many	TRBJ1-2	CSVLSEYYGYTF	TGCAGCGTCCTCAGTGAATACTATGGCTACACCTTC
TRBV3-1	NA	NA	TRBJ1-5	CASSQDAGPGSNQPQHF	TGTGCCAGCAGCCAAGATGCAGGGCCGGGAAGCAATCAGCCCCAGCATTTT
TRBV4-1	NA	few	TRBJ2-5	CASSQGGVGTQYF	TGCGCCAGCAGCCAAGGGGGGGTGGGGACCCAGTACTTC
TRBV20-1	TRBD2	NA	TRBJ2-5	CSAHSQSGGAVFGGTQYF	TGCAGTGCTCACAGCCAGAGCGGGGGGGCCGTGTTTGGTGGGACCCAGTACTTC
TRBV20-1	NA	NA	TRBJ2-5	CSARVTGTQYF	TGCAGTGCTAGAGTCACGGGAACCCAGTACTTC
TRBV6-6	NA	NA	TRBJ2-7	CASSSRGWGEQYF	TGTGCCAGCAGTTCCCGCGGTTGGGGCGAGCAGTACTTC
TRBV7-2	TRBD1	NA	TRBJ2-4	CVSSDRGGLAKNIQYF	TGTGTCAGCAGCGACAGGGGGGGATTAGCCAAAAACATTCAGTACTTC
TRBV9	TRBD1	few	TRBJ2-4	CASSVKEQGASYIQYF	TGTGCCAGCAGCGTCAAAGAACAGGGGGCTAGCTACATTCAGTACTTC
TRBV20-1	NA	NA	TRBJ1-5	CSVQGPSRGNQPQHF	TGCAGTGTCCAGGGACCTTCTCGCGGCAATCAGCCCCAGCATTTT
TRBV7-9	NA	NA	TRBJ2-2	CASSLLADEWVAAGELFF	TGTGCCAGCAGCCTATTAGCGGATGAGTGGGTTGCGGCCGGGGAGCTGTTTTTT
TRBV6-5	NA	few	TRBJ2-1	CASSSGALINNEQFF	TGTGCCAGCAGTTCAGGGGCCCTAATCAACAATGAGCAGTTCTTC
TRBV5-1	NA	few	TRBJ2-7	CASSWTPNYEQYF	TGCGCCAGCAGCTGGACTCCTAACTACGAGCAGTACTTC
TRBV4-3	TRBD1	few	TRBJ1-2	CASRKSYRDSYGYTF	TGCGCCAGCCGGAAATCCTACCGGGACAGTTATGGCTACACCTTC
TRBV4-1	NA	few	TRBJ2-5	CASSHADIQETQYF	TGCGCCAGCAGCCACGCGGACATCCAAGAGACCCAGTACTTC
TRBV20-1	NA	NA	TRBJ1-1	CSASVQVSGALEAFF	TGCAGTGCTAGCGTGCAGGTCAGCGGGGCACTTGAAGCTTTCTTT
TRBV20-1	NA	NA	TRBJ2-5	CSASPTGRETQYF	TGCAGTGCTAGTCCGACAGGCCGGGAGACCCAGTACTTC
TRBV7-9	TRBD1	few	TRBJ1-1	CASRSDRGDTEAFF	TGTGCCAGCAGATCCGACAGGGGCGACACTGAAGCTTTCTTT